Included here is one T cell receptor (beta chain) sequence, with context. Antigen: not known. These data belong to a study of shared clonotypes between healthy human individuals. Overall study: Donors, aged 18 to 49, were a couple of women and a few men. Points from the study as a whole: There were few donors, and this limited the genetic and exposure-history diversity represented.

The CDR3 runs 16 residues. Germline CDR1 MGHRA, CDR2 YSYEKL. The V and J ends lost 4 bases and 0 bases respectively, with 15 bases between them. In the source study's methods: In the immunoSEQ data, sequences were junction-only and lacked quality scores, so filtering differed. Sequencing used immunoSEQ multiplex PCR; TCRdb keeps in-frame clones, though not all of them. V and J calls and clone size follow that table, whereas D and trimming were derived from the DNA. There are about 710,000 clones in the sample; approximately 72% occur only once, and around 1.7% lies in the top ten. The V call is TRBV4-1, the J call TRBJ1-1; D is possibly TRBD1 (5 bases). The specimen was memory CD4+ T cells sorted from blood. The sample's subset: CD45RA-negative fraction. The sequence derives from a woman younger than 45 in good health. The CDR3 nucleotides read TGCGCCAGCAGCCGGACGGTAGCAGGGTTGAACACTGAAGCTTTCTTT. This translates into CASSRTVAGLNTEAFF.